These T cell receptor beta chains were read from a single sample in a study of identical twins. Using its own MiXCR run on the 5' RACE reads, TCRdb lists one record per CDR3 protein. The sample lists 300,000 to 350,000 distinct CDR3 sequences; approximately 13% were seen once. The sample was also reused in another study, on yellow fever vaccine responses in identical twins.

The sample consisted of CD8+ T cells sorted from blood. All receptors come from a woman in her late teens or twenties in good health. Both conserved end residues are part of each CDR3. D genes are given only for firm matches. Expanded clones are given a class, and other clones once, few, many or no size at all.

V,J,size,D,DNA,CDR3
TRBV5-1,TRBJ2-3,few,-,TGCGCCAGCAGCGAAGGACCATTTAGCACAGATACGCAGTATTTT,CASSEGPFSTDTQYF
TRBV12-3/TRBV12-4,TRBJ2-4,-,TRBD1,TGTGCCAGCAGTCCCACCGGGACAGATCGAAACATTCAGTACTTC,CASSPTGTDRNIQYF
TRBV20-1,TRBJ2-5,-,TRBD2,TGCAGTGCTACTAGCGGGAGTTCGCCCCAGTACTTC,CSATSGSSPQYF
TRBV4-1,TRBJ1-5,-,-,TGCGCCAGCAGCCAAGAAGCCAGTCCTCAAAATCAGCCCCAGCATTTT,CASSQEASPQNQPQHF
TRBV7-9,TRBJ2-1,many,TRBD1,TGTGCCAGCAGCTTAGCCATGGGACAGTTCAATGAGCAGTTCTTC,CASSLAMGQFNEQFF
TRBV7-9,TRBJ2-7,-,-,TGTGCCAGCAGGGCAGCGGGACAAACCATCTCCTACGAGCAGTACTTC,CASRAAGQTISYEQYF
TRBV7-8,TRBJ2-1,-,TRBD2,TGTGCCAGCAGCTTAAGCGGGGGCCCGCTAGGCTACAATGAGCAGTTCTTC,CASSLSGGPLGYNEQFF
TRBV10-3,TRBJ2-7,-,TRBD2,TGTGCCATCAGTGCATCGGGGGGTAGGGACGAGCAGTACTTC,CAISASGGRDEQYF
TRBV7-9,TRBJ2-5,-,-,TGTGCCAGCAGCTCCCATAGCGGAGAGTACCAAGAGACCCAGTACTTC,CASSSHSGEYQETQYF
TRBV2,TRBJ2-3,few,-,TGTGCCAGCAGTGATAGTAATACGCAGTATTTT,CASSDSNTQYF
TRBV20-1,TRBJ2-2,-,-,TGCAGTGCCAACGAGGGACTTGTCGGCGGGGAGCTGTTTTTT,CSANEGLVGGELFF
TRBV20-1,TRBJ2-1,many,TRBD1,TGCAGTGCCCGTGCCGGGACAGAACACAATGAGCAGTTCTTC,CSARAGTEHNEQFF
TRBV7-9,TRBJ2-2,-,-,TGTGCCAGCAGCTTCGGGCAGGGGGGTCTCTTCGTCGGGGAGCTGTTTTTT,CASSFGQGGLFVGELFF
TRBV29-1,TRBJ2-1,many,-,TGCAGCGTTGAAGATCTGGGACTCCCCACGGATGAGCAGTTCTTC,CSVEDLGLPTDEQFF
TRBV15,TRBJ2-1,-,-,TGTGCCACCAGCAGAGATCGGGGAGGGGGCTTTAATGAGCAGTTCTTC,CATSRDRGGGFNEQFF
TRBV27,TRBJ1-2,-,-,TGTGCCAGCAGTTCATACTTCCTGAACGAAAATGGCTACACCTTC,CASSSYFLNENGYTF
TRBV9,TRBJ1-2,few,-,TGTGCCAGCATTGGAGATATTAACTATGGCTACACCTTC,CASIGDINYGYTF
TRBV28,TRBJ2-2,few,TRBD2,TGTGCCAGCAGTCTAGTAGCGGGAGTGTCAGGGGAGCTGTTTTTT,CASSLVAGVSGELFF
TRBV29-1,TRBJ1-2,few,-,TGCAGCGTTGACGGGACACCTTATGGCTACACCTTC,CSVDGTPYGYTF
TRBV4-1,TRBJ2-5,-,-,TGCGCCAGCAGCCAAGACAGCTTTCAAGAGACCCAGTACTTC,CASSQDSFQETQYF
TRBV12-3/TRBV12-4,TRBJ2-3,-,TRBD2,TGTGCCAGCAGTTCGGGACTAGAGGTAGATACGCAGTATTTT,CASSSGLEVDTQYF
TRBV28,TRBJ2-5,-,-,TGTGCCAGCAGTTTCCGGGACCACCGGGAGACCCAGTACTTC,CASSFRDHRETQYF
TRBV7-9,TRBJ1-6,few,TRBD1,TGTGCCAGCAGCGGACAGGGGGCGGGTAATTCACCCCTCCACTTT,CASSGQGAGNSPLHF
TRBV2,TRBJ2-3,-,TRBD2,TGTGCCAGCAGCGACAGACTAGCGAGCGGCACAGATACGCAGTATTTT,CASSDRLASGTDTQYF
TRBV11-2,TRBJ2-3,many,TRBD2,TGTGCCAGCAGCTTTGGTCGGGGGGCAGATACGCAGTATTTT,CASSFGRGADTQYF
TRBV15,TRBJ2-1,-,-,TGTGCCACCAGCAGGGCAAGCTCCTACAATGAGCAGTTCTTC,CATSRASSYNEQFF
TRBV7-7,TRBJ2-5,-,-,TGTGCCAGCAGCTTAGAGTTTGGGGGCAGCCAAGAGACCCAGTACTTC,CASSLEFGGSQETQYF
TRBV27,TRBJ2-1,few,-,TGTGCCAGCAGTATTAACGCCCCGTGGAGGGACGACAATGAGCAGTTCTTC,CASSINAPWRDDNEQFF
TRBV6-1,TRBJ2-7,-,TRBD2,TGTGCCAGCAGTACCTTTTTAGCGGGGGCCTACGAGCAGTACTTC,CASSTFLAGAYEQYF
TRBV3-1,TRBJ2-5,-,-,TGTGCCAGCAGCCAAGATCTTAGGCCTCAGGGGGGGGAGACCCAGTACTTC,CASSQDLRPQGGETQYF
TRBV7-6,TRBJ1-1,many,-,TGTGCCAGCAGCTTACTTGGGGGAGGGGGCACTGAAGCTTTCTTT,CASSLLGGGGTEAFF
TRBV28,TRBJ1-2,-,TRBD1,TGTGCCAGCAGTTTCACCCGGACAGGGGGCGGGTATGGCTACACCTTC,CASSFTRTGGGYGYTF
TRBV2,TRBJ2-7,-,TRBD1,TGTGCCAGCTATGACCGGGACAGGTTGTACTTC,CASYDRDRLYF